What follows are 18 T cell receptor beta chains derived from one specimen sequenced in a study of T cell changes during pregnancy in multiple sclerosis. Using immunoSEQ multiplex PCR, the repertoire was profiled, and TCRdb retains in-frame clones only, with some absent. This table holds approximately 92,000 clones, 93% found once. The specimen was peripheral blood, collected after pregnancy. The source is a female donor with multiple sclerosis, enrolled in a pregnancy study.

V gene TRBV10-3 combines with J gene TRBJ2-3; D perhaps matches TRBD2 (6 bases). CDR1 is ENHRY and CDR2 is SYGVKD in the germline V gene. Trimming took 10 bases from V and 1 from J, leaving 15 bases between them. The CDR3 runs to 14 residues. The CDR3 sequence: CATSVGEGTDTQYF. Here the CDR3 DNA reads TGTGCCACCTCTGTTGGGGAGGGCACAGATACGCAGTATTTT.

V is TRBV15 and J is TRBJ1-2; the match to TRBD1 covers 7 bases. V trimming: 1 base; J trimming: 5 bases; junction bases outside the gene matches: 10. The CDR3 has 16 amino acids. From germline, CDR1 is LNHNV and CDR2 YYDKDF (reference sequence). The CDR3: CATSRGPGQDPYGYTF. CDR3 in DNA: TGTGCCACCAGCAGAGGGCCCGGACAGGATCCGTATGGCTACACCTTC.

The chain combines TRBV19 with TRBJ2-5, with a possible D match to TRBD1 (6 bases). V was shortened by 7 bases and J by 2 bases, with 14 bases between the two germline ends. This CDR3 is built from 14 residues. Germline V lookup: CDR1 LNHDA, CDR2 SQIVND (reference sequence). The DNA for the CDR3 is TGTGCCAGTAACCTGGGGGCTAGTCAAGAGACCCAGTACTTC. It translates to CASNLGASQETQYF.

The chain couples TRBV19 to TRBJ2-6; no clear D gene. Germline loops: CDR1 LNHDA, CDR2 SQIVND (reference sequence). V dropped 8 bases and J dropped 0 bases, with 8 bases sitting between them. The CDR3 extends over 14 amino acids. The CDR3 loop reads CASRHNSGANVLTF. As DNA, the CDR3 is TGTGCCAGTCGACATAACTCTGGGGCCAACGTCCTGACTTTC.

The gene calls are TRBV29-1 and TRBJ2-7, with 13 bases that match TRBD2. Germline loops: CDR1 SQVTM, CDR2 ANQGSEA. The CDR3 runs 12 residues. Unmatched junction bases numbered 0, after V lost 5 bases and J lost 5 bases. The CDR3 nucleotides are TGCAGCGTTACTAGCGGGAGGGACGAGCAGTACTTC. As protein: CSVTSGRDEQYF.

This chain uses TRBV19 with TRBJ2-7, with 8 nucleotides matching TRBD1. V lost 4 bases, J lost 0 bases, and 5 bases stayed unmatched. The CDR3 covers 15 residues. Germline-derived CDR1 and CDR2 are LNHDA and SQIVND (reference sequence). DNA for the CDR3: TGTGCCAGTAGTAGAGGGACAGGCAGCTCCTACGAGCAGTACTTC. This gives the protein CASSRGTGSSYEQYF.

The chain has TRBV28 and TRBJ2-4; 14 positions agree with TRBD2. With 2 bases clipped from V and 9 bases from J, the junction kept 9 bases outside the gene matches. This CDR3 comprises 17 residues. Germline V gives CDR1 MDHEN, CDR2 SYDVKM. CDR3 amino acids: CASSLEGGLAGVSIQYF. The CDR3 DNA follows: TGTGCCAGCAGTTTAGAAGGGGGACTAGCGGGAGTCTCCATTCAGTACTTC.

J is TRBJ1-2 and V is TRBV2; 7 bases map to TRBD1. From germline, CDR1 is SNHLY and CDR2 FYNNEI. V was pared by 8 bases and J by 2 bases, with 8 bases of the junction left unmatched. The CDR3 has 14 amino acids. The CDR3 region is CASVWDSKNYGYTF. CDR3 DNA: TGTGCCAGCGTTTGGGACAGCAAGAACTATGGCTACACCTTC.

The chain is built from TRBV7-2 and TRBJ1-1; D gene unclear. The CDR3 runs to 13 residues. CDR1 and CDR2 from the germline V gene are SGHTA and FQGNSA. V lost 5 bases, J lost 3 bases, and 10 bases lay in between. CDR3 nucleotides: TGTGCCAGCAGCCTCGCGGCTGACACTGAAGCTTTCTTT. Amino acids: CASSLAADTEAFF.

V gene TRBV27 combines with J gene TRBJ2-7, with TRBD1 matching 7 bases. The CDR3 length is 13 residues. V was pared by 5 bases and J by 1 base, with 2 bases of the junction left unmatched. Germline CDR1 is MNHEY and CDR2 is SMNVEV (reference sequence). The CDR3, as DNA: TGTGCCAGCAGTCGGACAGGTTCCTACGAGCAGTACTTC. Its protein product is CASSRTGSYEQYF.

This clone occurred a few times. The chain is built from TRBV5-1 and TRBJ2-1, with 11 bases fitting TRBD2. With 3 bases clipped from V and 6 bases from J, the junction kept 2 bases outside the gene matches. Looked up from germline, CDR1 is SGHRS and CDR2 is YFSETQ. The CDR3 spans 14 residues. CDR3 amino acids: CASSSGLAGNEQFF. The DNA of the CDR3 is TGCGCCAGCAGCTCAGGACTAGCGGGCAATGAGCAGTTCTTC.

The rearrangement uses TRBV5-1 and TRBJ2-7; D is ambiguous. The V end lost 0 bases, the J end lost 6 bases, and 4 bases lay between the germline ends. The CDR3 length is 11 residues. Looked up from germline, CDR1 is SGHRS and CDR2 is YFSETQ. CDR3 protein: CASSLDREQYF. The CDR3 DNA follows: TGCGCCAGCAGCTTGGATCGCGAGCAGTACTTC.

This chain joins TRBV4-1 and TRBJ2-5; D is unresolved. Trimming took off 4 bases at V and 4 bases at J, with 10 bases between the two ends. The CDR3 covers 13 residues. CDR1 MGHRA and CDR2 YSYEKL come from the germline V gene. The CDR3, as DNA: TGCGCCAGCAGCCGTCTAGTGAGAGAGACCCAGTACTTC. Translated, it gives CASSRLVRETQYF.

This chain uses TRBV30 with TRBJ1-5; D remains unclear. Trimming removed 2 bases at V and 3 bases at J, with 17 bases between. CDR3 size: 16 residues. Germline CDR1 is GTSNPN and CDR2 is SVGIG (reference sequence). The CDR3 DNA is TGTGCCTGGAGTCGTAGCGCCCCCAGACTCAATCAGCCCCAGCATTTT. Translated, it gives CAWSRSAPRLNQPQHF.

The V call is TRBV29-1, the J call TRBJ1-1, with 8 bases that match TRBD1. This CDR3 has 12 amino acids. With V trimmed by 7 bases and J by 7 bases, 8 bases remained unmatched. CDR1 SQVTM and CDR2 ANQGSEA come from the germline V gene. The CDR3: CSAGQGGSEAFF. Written as DNA, the CDR3 is TGCAGCGCTGGACAGGGAGGGAGTGAAGCTTTCTTT. Using reference TRBV29-1 and TRBJ1-1 for the parts outside the CDR3, the full variable domain is SAVISQKPSRDICQRGTSLTIQCQVDSQVTMMFWYRQQPGQSLTLIATANQGSEATYESGFVIDKFPISRPNLTFSTLTVSNMSPEDSSIYLCSAGQGGSEAFFGQGTRLTVV.

The rearrangement uses TRBV21-1 and TRBJ2-5; the table's D call, TRBD1, was not checked against the DNA. TRBV21-1 is deemed a pseudogene. The CDR3 has 15 amino acids. CDR3 sequence (DNA): TGTGCCAGCAGCAAAGAGTTCGCAGGGGGAGAGACCCAGTACTTC. This sequence encodes CASSKEFAGGETQYF.

This chain connects TRBV30 to TRBJ1-3, with D perhaps TRBD1 (5 bases). Trimming removed 3 bases at V and 0 bases at J, with 12 bases between. The germline V gene has CDR1 GTSNPN and CDR2 SVGIG (reference sequence). The CDR3 has 15 amino acids. CDR3 residues: CAWSGGEFSGNTIYF. CDR3 coding DNA: TGTGCCTGGAGCGGGGGGGAATTCTCTGGAAACACCATATATTTT.

The genes are TRBV27 and TRBJ2-7; 10 nucleotides agree with TRBD1. This CDR3 comprises 20 residues. Germline V CDR1 and CDR2: MNHEY, SMNVEV (reference sequence). V shed 3 bases and J 2 bases; nucleotides not matched to a gene: 19. The CDR3 DNA reads TGTGCCAGCAGTTTGACGTCCCGGGACAGGGGAGGTGAGGTCCCCTACGAGCAGTACTTC. This gives the protein CASSLTSRDRGGEVPYEQYF.